Each of the 25 T cell receptor beta chains below was sequenced from the same sample in a study of T cells after posttransplantation cyclophosphamide. A marrow graft followed busulfan-fludarabine conditioning, with cyclophosphamide on days +3 and +4. Generated by immunoSEQ multiplex PCR, the TCRdb table keeps only in-frame clones and is missing some. The table lists approximately 10,000 clones, no singletons, with approximately 26% in the top ten. The sequencing used PBMCs, collected after allogeneic stem cell transplant with posttransplant cyclophosphamide. These receptors originate from a female patient in her thirties or forties who received an allogeneic stem cell transplant from a related donor, was CMV-positive, and had no GVHD. Part of the T cell pool may stem from the graft donor.

This clone was counted many times. The chain employs TRBV28 and TRBJ2-1; TRBD2 matches at 10 bases. The CDR3 is 16 amino acids. The ends lost 3 bases at V and 7 bases at J; junction bases unmatched: 9. CDR1 MDHEN and CDR2 SYDVKM come from the germline V gene. CDR3 amino acids: CASSFRAGGLRNEQFF. The CDR3, as DNA: TGTGCCAGCAGTTTCCGAGCGGGGGGGCTCAGGAATGAGCAGTTCTTC.

This clone is labeled as medium-sized. V is TRBV12-3 or TRBV12-4 and J is TRBJ2-2, with D possibly TRBD1 on 5 matching bases. The CDR3 is 14 residues long. Trimming stripped 7 bases from V and 6 bases from J, with 15 bases between. DNA of the CDR3: TGTGCCAGCACCCAGGGTACGGCATCCGGGGAGCTGTTTTTT. Translation gives CASTQGTASGELFF.

This clone was found many times. The chain uses TRBV5-8 and TRBJ1-2, with TRBD1 identical over 7 bases. V trimming: 4 bases; J trimming: 8 bases; junction bases outside the gene matches: 8. This CDR3 is built from 13 residues. The germline V gene encodes CDR1 SGHTS and CDR2 YDEGEE. This CDR3 reads CASSPRTGLGYTF. In nucleotides, the CDR3 is TGTGCCAGCAGCCCAAGGACAGGTTTAGGCTACACCTTC.

This clone was seen repeatedly, ten times or more. This chain links TRBV6-1 with TRBJ2-5; no firm D call. The V gene lost 2 bases and the J gene lost 5 bases, with 6 bases spanning the gap. CDR1 is MNHNS, CDR2 SASEGT, per germline. The CDR3 loop spans 12 amino acids. The chain's CDR3 is CASSEIMETQYF. The CDR3 nucleotides are TGTGCCAGCAGTGAAATAATGGAGACCCAGTACTTC.

This clone was counted at least ten times. The rearrangement links TRBV10-3 to TRBJ2-2, with 9 bases fitting TRBD2. The CDR3 runs 16 residues. CDR1 ENHRY and CDR2 SYGVKD come from the germline V gene. The ends lost 4 bases at V and 6 bases at J; junction bases unmatched: 9. This chain's CDR3 is CAISVLSAGGAGELFF. The DNA of the CDR3 is TGTGCCATCAGTGTCCTCTCCGCGGGGGGGGCCGGGGAGCTGTTTTTT.

This clone appeared many times. CDR3 sequence (DNA): TGTGCCAGTACCTCCTTTGAGGTCACTGAAGCTTTCTTT. This codes for CASTSFEVTEAFF. This rearrangement joins TRBV19 to TRBJ1-1; the D is unclear. CDR1 and CDR2 (germline): LNHDA, SQIVND (reference sequence). The V and J ends lost 7 bases and 4 bases respectively, with 13 bases between them. The CDR3 is made up of 13 amino acids.

The table lists this clone with many counts. The V and J genes are TRBV11-2 and TRBJ1-4; 8 bases agree with TRBD1. V gave up 5 bases and J gave up 9 bases; unmatched junction bases: 8. The CDR3 spans 14 residues. Germline CDR1 reads SGHAT; CDR2 reads FQNNGV. The CDR3 DNA sequence: TGTGCCAGCAGCCCTTCGGACAGGGCAAAAAAACTGTTTTTT. Translating it yields CASSPSDRAKKLFF. The full variable domain, its missing parts supplied by reference TRBV11-2 and TRBJ1-4, is EAGVAQSPRYKIIEKRQSVAFWCNPISGHATLYWYQQILGQGPKLLIQFQNNGVVDDSQLPKDRFSAERLKGVDSTLKIQPAKLEDSAVYLCASSPSDRAKKLFFGSGTQLSVL.

This clone has ten or more counts. The gene calls are TRBV7-8 and TRBJ2-1, with 8 bases fitting TRBD1. The germline V gene encodes CDR1 SGHVS and CDR2 FQNEAQ. The J segment lost 5 bases and the V segment lost 4 bases, leaving 7 bases of the junction unmatched. This CDR3 region has 15 residues. The CDR3 bases are TGTGCCAGCAGCTCAAGGACAGGGCGGCACAATGAGCAGTTCTTC. This codes for CASSSRTGRHNEQFF.

This clone was seen many times. J is TRBJ2-3 and V is TRBV5-4, with no clear D. The CDR3 runs 14 residues. Germline values: CDR1 SGHNT, CDR2 YYREEE (reference sequence). The V end lost 1 base, the J end lost 2 bases, and 8 bases lay between the germline ends. CDR3 sequence reads: CASSLTGYTDTQYF. In DNA form, the CDR3 reads TGTGCCAGCAGCTTGACCGGGTACACAGATACGCAGTATTTT.

This clone was observed at least ten times. The chain recombines TRBV2 with TRBJ1-2; tentative D call: TRBD1 (6 bases). Per the germline V gene, CDR1 is SNHLY and CDR2 is FYNNEI. The CDR3 runs 14 residues. Deletions cut 5 bases from V and 8 bases from J, with 18 bases between. The CDR3 bases are TGTGCCAGCAGTCCCGACGTGGGGGCAAAGGGCTACACCTTC. Its protein is CASSPDVGAKGYTF.

This clone was observed at least ten times. This chain joins TRBV4-3 and TRBJ2-7; 8 bases match TRBD2. The V segment lost 0 bases and the J segment 2 bases; nucleotides outside the gene matches: 3. The germline CDR1 and CDR2 sequences are LGHNA and YSLEER. The CDR3 contains 15 residues. The CDR3 DNA is TGCGCCAGCAGCCAAGATCGGGGGGGAACCTACGAGCAGTACTTC. It specifies CASSQDRGGTYEQYF.

This clone has a count of ten or more. The rearrangement joins TRBV28 to TRBJ2-2; 12 bases agree with TRBD2. Germline CDR1 is MDHEN and CDR2 is SYDVKM. CDR3 size: 17 residues. The V and J ends lost 5 bases and 2 bases, in that order; junction bases with no gene match: 6. The CDR3 spells CASSPWTSGVNTGELFF. The CDR3 DNA sequence: TGTGCCAGCAGTCCCTGGACTAGCGGGGTCAACACCGGGGAGCTGTTTTTT.

This clone came up many times. This chain joins TRBV5-8 and TRBJ2-1; D not certain. The CDR3 length is 17 residues. The germline V gene has CDR1 SGHTS and CDR2 YDEGEE. Trimming removed 0 bases from V and 1 base from J, with 14 bases in between. In DNA, the CDR3 is TGTGCCAGCAGCTTGGTTTCTTTGCTAGAATCCTACAATGAGCAGTTCTTC. It yields the protein CASSLVSLLESYNEQFF.

This clone is labeled as medium-sized (0.01 to 0.1%). V is TRBV5-1 and J is TRBJ2-7; D unresolved. The CDR3 runs 14 residues. Trimming removed 3 bases at V and 0 bases at J, with 10 bases between. CDR1 SGHRS and CDR2 YFSETQ come from the germline V gene. Here the CDR3 DNA reads TGCGCCAGCAGCTCTGCCCTTAGCTCCTACGAGCAGTACTTC. It yields the protein CASSSALSSYEQYF. The full variable domain, with the rest looked up from reference TRBV5-1 and TRBJ2-7, is KAGVTQTPRYLIKTRGQQVTLSCSPISGHRSVSWYQQTPGQGLQFLFEYFSETQRNKGNFPGRFSGRQFSNSRSEMNVSTLELGDSALYLCASSSALSSYEQYFGPGTRLTVT.

This clone was counted ten times or more. V and J are TRBV19 and TRBJ1-2; 7 bases are shared with TRBD1. Germline CDR1 is LNHDA and CDR2 is SQIVND (reference sequence). The CDR3 consists of 14 residues. V lost 9 bases to trimming and J lost 2 bases; unmatched junction nucleotides: 9. As DNA, the CDR3 is TGTGCCAGCCGTGCCGAAGGGGGCAACTATGGCTACACCTTC. Its protein product is CASRAEGGNYGYTF.

The table lists this clone with many counts. The genes are TRBV5-4 and TRBJ2-3; 8 bases fit TRBD1. This CDR3 region has 15 residues. CDR1 and CDR2 from the germline V gene are SGHNT and YYREEE (reference sequence). V lost 0 bases to trimming and J lost 6 bases; unmatched junction nucleotides: 6. Here the CDR3 DNA reads TGTGCCAGCAGCTTGGAAGGGACAGGATCCGATACGCAGTATTTT. Translation gives CASSLEGTGSDTQYF.

In its sample, this clone was seen many times. The chain recombines TRBV2 with TRBJ1-2; 7 nucleotides agree with TRBD1. The CDR3 totals 14 residues. V was pared by 7 bases and J by 3 bases, with 8 bases of the junction left unmatched. In germline, CDR1 is SNHLY, CDR2 FYNNEI. In nucleotides, the CDR3 is TGTGCCAGCAATGGGGCAGGGACAGACTATGGCTACACCTTC. The encoded protein is CASNGAGTDYGYTF.

This clone came up a few times. The chain links TRBV29-1 to TRBJ2-5; TRBD1 matches 8 bases. Gene TRBJ2-7 matches the end of the DNA better, so the J call may be wrong. Germline V lookup: CDR1 SQVTM, CDR2 ANQGSEA. CDR3 length: 20 residues. CDR3 sequence reads: CSVEDIRVTNGQGLGYEQYF. CDR3 DNA: TGCAGCGTTGAAGACATTAGGGTTACAAACGGACAGGGCCTTGGCTACGAGCAGTACTTC.

This clone was detected many times. The chain carries TRBV6-2 or TRBV6-3 and TRBJ2-5; 7 bases map to TRBD1. Germline V gives CDR1 MNHEY, CDR2 SVGEGT. There are 14 residues in the CDR3. Trimming removed 5 bases from V and 2 bases from J; junction bases left unmatched: 5. Written as DNA, the CDR3 is TGTGCCAGCAGTGACGGGACAGAGCAAGAGACCCAGTACTTC. As protein: CASSDGTEQETQYF.

In its sample, this clone was seen many times. The V gene is TRBV9, the J gene TRBJ2-2, with 7 bases that match TRBD1. CDR1 and CDR2 from the germline V gene are SGDLS and YYNGEE. This CDR3 contains 15 residues. J lost 4 bases, V lost 0 bases, and 3 bases had no gene match. CDR3 region: CASSVDDRATGELFF. The CDR3 DNA is TGTGCCAGCAGCGTAGACGACAGGGCCACCGGGGAGCTGTTTTTT.

This clone was detected ten times or more. This chain links TRBV15 with TRBJ2-2; possible D gene TRBD1, 6 bases. This CDR3 contains 13 residues. The V gene lost 5 bases and the J gene lost 4 bases, with 8 bases spanning the gap. Germline CDR1 LNHNV, CDR2 YYDKDF (reference sequence). The CDR3 nucleotides are TGTGCCACCAGCCTAGGGGGCACCGGGGAGCTGTTTTTT. It encodes CATSLGGTGELFF.

This clone was recorded at least ten times. As DNA, the CDR3 is TGTGCCAGCAGTGGGACTCCTCGGACAGGGCCGAGCTCCTACAATGAGCAGTTCTTC. Its protein is CASSGTPRTGPSSYNEQFF. This chain joins TRBV27 and TRBJ2-1; 8 bases fit TRBD1. J lost 0 bases, V lost 5 bases, and 15 bases had no gene match. The CDR3 runs to 19 residues. From germline, CDR1 is MNHEY and CDR2 SMNVEV (reference sequence).

This clone was found many times. This chain links TRBV6-6 with TRBJ1-6; D is undetermined. The V end was cut by 7 bases, the J end by 6 bases, with 10 bases between. This CDR3 contains 13 residues. Germline V lookup: CDR1 MNHNY, CDR2 SVGAGI (reference sequence). In nucleotides, the CDR3 is TGTGCCAGCAATCCCGAGGGTAATTCACCCCTCCACTTT. It translates to CASNPEGNSPLHF.

The table lists this clone with many counts. V gene TRBV6-6 combines with J gene TRBJ1-2; 11 nucleotides line up with TRBD1. The germline CDR1 and CDR2 sequences are MNHNY and SVGAGI (reference sequence). The CDR3 sequence is 16 residues long. V lost 2 bases to trimming and J lost 3 bases; unmatched junction nucleotides: 5. The chain's CDR3 is CASSYPRTGGDYGYTF. The DNA of the CDR3 is TGTGCCAGCAGTTACCCGAGGACAGGGGGCGACTATGGCTACACCTTC.

This clone was counted many times. This rearrangement joins TRBV6-2 or TRBV6-3 to TRBJ2-7, with 8 bases that match TRBD1. The CDR3 is 16 amino acids. Germline loops: CDR1 MNHEY, CDR2 SVGEGT. J lost 3 bases, V lost 4 bases, and 11 bases had no gene match. The CDR3 nucleotides are TGTGCCAGCAGTTCCCGGTCCCGGGACAGGTACTACGAGCAGTACTTC. Its translation: CASSSRSRDRYYEQYF.